The 14 T cell receptor beta chains given below trace back to one sample, sequenced in a study of early T cells in non-severe SARS-CoV-2 infection. TCRdb ran MiXCR on the 5' RACE reads and lists one entry per CDR3 protein. The sample carries about 45,000 distinct CDR3 sequences, approximately 10% recorded once. Sequencing was carried out using whole blood. The source is an adult who was a healthcare worker with PCR-confirmed SARS-CoV-2 infection or an uninfected control (not recorded which).

The chain is built from TRBV7-2 and TRBJ2-2; unclear D gene. This CDR3 spans 13 amino acids. Germline assignment: CDR1 SGHTA and CDR2 FQGNSA. V was cut by 4 bases and J by 6 bases, with 9 bases left in between. The CDR3 sequence: CASSSRSAGELFF. CDR3 nucleotides: TGTGCCAGCAGCTCAAGATCGGCCGGGGAGCTGTTTTTT.

This clonotype is a singleton in its sample. This chain uses TRBV2 with TRBJ1-2, with D perhaps TRBD1 (5 bases). CDR1 is SNHLY, CDR2 FYNNEI, per germline. V gave up 5 bases and J gave up 1 base, with 8 bases separating them. This CDR3 is built from 13 residues. CDR3 sequence: CASSRQSNYGYTF. CDR3 coding DNA: TGTGCCAGCAGTCGACAGAGTAACTATGGCTACACCTTC.

This clonotype was found many times. The chain joins TRBV29-1 to TRBJ2-7; TRBD1 aligns across 9 bases. In germline, CDR1 is SQVTM, CDR2 ANQGSEA. Trimming cost V 5 bases and J 5 bases; bases outside gene matches: 7. The CDR3 sequence is 13 residues long. The CDR3 here is CSVKPGQGDEQYF. CDR3 DNA: TGCAGCGTTAAACCGGGACAGGGTGACGAGCAGTACTTC.

This clonotype was seen at least ten times. The chain couples TRBV6-2 or TRBV6-3 to TRBJ2-2; possible D gene TRBD1, 6 bases. The length of the CDR3 is 15 residues. Germline V gene sequence: CDR1 MNHEY, CDR2 SVGEGT. V lost 0 bases and J lost 3, with 8 bases in between. This CDR3 is CASSYSAGDTGELFF. In DNA form, the CDR3 reads TGTGCCAGCAGTTACTCCGCAGGGGACACCGGGGAGCTGTTTTTT.

The rearrangement links TRBV9 to TRBJ2-1, with D maybe TRBD2 (6 bases). The V end was cut by 0 bases, the J end by 0 bases, with 10 bases between. The V gene's germline CDR1 is SGDLS and CDR2 YYNGEE. This CDR3 is built from 16 residues. CDR3 sequence (DNA): TGTGCCAGCAGCGTAGAAGGGACTCACTCCTACAATGAGCAGTTCTTC. Its protein is CASSVEGTHSYNEQFF.

This clonotype was observed at least ten times. The chain combines TRBV7-2 with TRBJ2-7; TRBD2 aligns across 10 bases. The V gene's germline CDR1 is SGHTA and CDR2 FQGNSA. The CDR3 extends over 16 amino acids. V lost 0 bases to trimming and J lost 2 bases; unmatched junction nucleotides: 4. CDR3 amino acids: CASSLASGRAPYEQYF. The CDR3 bases are TGTGCCAGCAGCTTAGCAAGCGGGAGGGCCCCCTACGAGCAGTACTTC. Filled out from reference TRBV7-2 and TRBJ2-7, the complete variable domain reads GAGVSQSPSNKVTEKGKDVELRCDPISGHTALYWYRQSLGQGLEFLIYFQGNSAPDKSGLPSDRFSAERTGGSVSTLTIQRTQQEDSAVYLCASSLASGRAPYEQYFGPGTRLTVT.

At least ten counts were recorded for this clonotype. The rearrangement joins TRBV3-1 to TRBJ1-4, with TRBD1 matching 12 bases. This CDR3 region has 17 residues. Germline trimming cut 0 bases from V and 7 bases from J; bases unmatched to any gene: 6. Looked up from germline, CDR1 is LGHDT and CDR2 is YNNKEL (reference sequence). CDR3 sequence (DNA): TGTGCCAGCAGCCAAGATCTGGGACAGGGGGCACGTGAAAAACTGTTTTTT. Its protein is CASSQDLGQGAREKLFF.

The table lists this clonotype with a few counts. The J gene is TRBJ2-1, the V gene TRBV29-1; 12 nucleotides line up with TRBD2. This CDR3 has 12 residues. J was trimmed by 13 bases and V by 7 bases; bases with no gene match: 8. The germline V gene has CDR1 SQVTM and CDR2 ANQGSEA. The CDR3 is CSATRTSGDQFF. The CDR3 nucleotides are TGCAGCGCCACGAGGACTAGCGGGGATCAGTTCTTC.

This clonotype was counted at least ten times. The chain has TRBV5-4 and TRBJ2-3; either TRBD1 or TRBD2 may supply D (5 bases each). CDR3 length equals 16 residues. The V end lost 3 bases, the J end lost 1 base, and 15 bases lay between the germline ends. From germline, CDR1 is SGHNT and CDR2 YYREEE (reference sequence). DNA for the CDR3: TGTGCCAGCAGCTCCGGGGCGGTTCGGGGCACAGATACGCAGTATTTT. It is translated as CASSSGAVRGTDTQYF. The whole variable domain, filled in from reference TRBV5-4 and TRBJ2-3, reads ETGVTQSPTHLIKTRGQQVTLRCSSQSGHNTVSWYQQALGQGPQFIFQYYREEENGRGNFPPRFSGLQFPNYSSELNVNALELDDSALYLCASSSGAVRGTDTQYFGPGTRLTVL.

Note on this clonotype: This may arise from a read error, as a much more abundant clone is one base away. The chain employs TRBV19 and TRBJ2-7, with D uncertain. The CDR3 runs 17 residues. Germline lookup yields CDR1 LNHDA and CDR2 SQIVND (reference sequence). CDR3 in DNA: TGTGCCACTAGTATTATACCGAGTCGTAATCGGGCCTACGAGCAGTACTTC. Translating it yields CATSIIPSRNRAYEQYF. The full variable domain, rest sourced from reference TRBV19 and TRBJ2-7, is DGGITQSPKYLFRKEGQNVTLSCEQNLNHDAMYWYRQDPGQGLRLIYYSQIVNDFQKGDIAEGYSVSREKKESFPLTVTSAQKNPTAFYLCATSIIPSRNRAYEQYFGPGTRLTVT.

This clonotype has ten or more counts. CDR3 region: CASWRLGGEKLFF. In DNA, the CDR3 is TGTGCCAGCTGGCGGCTTGGAGGGGAAAAACTGTTTTTT. This chain joins TRBV2 and TRBJ1-4; D remains unclear. This CDR3 is built from 13 residues. The V gene's germline CDR1 is SNHLY and CDR2 FYNNEI. V lost 8 bases and J lost 8, with 15 bases in between.

CDR3 nucleotides: TGTGCCAGCAGTTTACCAGGGGGCGTTGAAAAACTGTTTTTT. This sequence encodes CASSLPGGVEKLFF. The V gene is TRBV28, the J gene TRBJ1-4, with 8 bases aligning to TRBD1. Losses at the gene ends were 2 bases for V and 7 bases for J; bases not matched to a gene: 3. The germline V gene encodes CDR1 MDHEN and CDR2 SYDVKM. The CDR3 runs 14 residues.

This chain connects TRBV11-2 to TRBJ2-3; 11 bases line up with TRBD2. The V gene's germline CDR1 is SGHAT and CDR2 FQNNGV. The CDR3 is 16 amino acids. Unmatched junction bases numbered 4, after V lost 1 base and J lost 4 bases. The CDR3 loop reads CASSLVLAGVSDTQYF. CDR3 in DNA: TGTGCCAGCAGCTTAGTACTAGCGGGAGTTTCAGATACGCAGTATTTT.

This clonotype was counted between two and nine times. The V gene is TRBV20-1, the J gene TRBJ2-1, with 9 nucleotides matching TRBD2. The CDR3 consists of 15 residues. Germline V gene lookup returns CDR1 DFQATT and CDR2 SNEGSKA (reference sequence). Trimming took 0 bases from V and 7 from J; bases not matched to a gene: 7. The CDR3 DNA is TGCAGTGCTAGAGAGCCCGGGACTAGCACGAATGAGCAGTTCTTC. Residues: CSAREPGTSTNEQFF.